These T cell receptor beta chains were read from a single sample in a study of blood T cell repertoires in COVID-19. Generated by immunoSEQ multiplex PCR, the TCRdb table keeps only in-frame clones and is missing some. The data show 250,000 or so clones, around four fifths seen once. The sample was peripheral blood. The receptors here all came from a woman in her sixties with active or convalescent COVID-19. The CDR3 runs from the conserved cysteine through the conserved F or W. The order of the fields is CDR3 protein, CDR3 DNA, CDR3 length, J gene, V gene, clone size, D gene. D genes are given only for firm matches. Clone size is not always given. Where it is, it says once, few, many or a class for expanded clones.

CDR3aa: CASTGGTGGYNEQFF
CDR3nt: TGTGCCAGTACCGGCGGGACAGGGGGGTACAATGAGCAGTTCTTC
len: 15
j_gene: TRBJ2-1
v_gene: TRBV19
abundance: once
d_gene: TRBD1

CDR3aa: CASSLGRGLQMNTGELFF
CDR3nt: TGCGCCAGCAGCTTGGGCCGGGGACTCCAGATGAACACCGGGGAGCTGTTTTTT
len: 18
j_gene: TRBJ2-2
v_gene: TRBV5-1
abundance: once
d_gene: .

CDR3aa: CASSRAPGQHYLSSYNEQFF
CDR3nt: TGTGCCAGCAGCCGGGCCCCGGGACAGCATTATCTTAGCTCCTACAATGAGCAGTTCTTC
len: 20
j_gene: TRBJ2-1
v_gene: TRBV2
abundance: .
d_gene: TRBD1

CDR3aa: CASSHSLTAGINQPQHF
CDR3nt: TGCGCCAGCAGCCATTCTTTAACCGCGGGCATCAATCAGCCCCAGCATTTT
len: 17
j_gene: TRBJ1-5
v_gene: TRBV4-1
abundance: few
d_gene: .

CDR3aa: CASSIWQARYGYTF
CDR3nt: TGTGCCAGTAGTATTTGGCAGGCCAGGTATGGCTACACCTTC
len: 14
j_gene: TRBJ1-2
v_gene: TRBV19
abundance: once
d_gene: .

CDR3aa: CSVDPGLNTEAFF
CDR3nt: TGCAGCGTTGACCCAGGATTGAACACTGAAGCTTTCTTT
len: 13
j_gene: TRBJ1-1
v_gene: TRBV29-1
abundance: .
d_gene: .

CDR3aa: CASSGTGFLTNEKLFF
CDR3nt: TGTGCCAGCAGTGGGACAGGGTTTTTAACTAATGAAAAACTGTTTTTT
len: 16
j_gene: TRBJ1-4
v_gene: TRBV25-1
abundance: .
d_gene: TRBD1

CDR3aa: CASSQEVGRSGDEQYF
CDR3nt: TGTGCCAGCAGCCAAGAGGTTGGGCGGAGCGGCGACGAGCAGTACTTC
len: 16
j_gene: TRBJ2-7
v_gene: TRBV4-2
abundance: .
d_gene: .

CDR3aa: CASSWPGGDEQYF
CDR3nt: TGTGCCAGCAGCTGGCCGGGGGGCGACGAGCAGTACTTC
len: 13
j_gene: TRBJ2-7
v_gene: TRBV5-5
abundance: .
d_gene: .

CDR3aa: CASSEDRGTNEKLFF
CDR3nt: TGTGCCAGCAGTGAGGACAGGGGAACTAATGAAAAACTGTTTTTT
len: 15
j_gene: TRBJ1-4
v_gene: TRBV2
abundance: .
d_gene: TRBD1

CDR3aa: CASSQTSTGELFF
CDR3nt: TGTGCCAGCAGCCAAACATCAACCGGGGAGCTGTTTTTT
len: 13
j_gene: TRBJ2-2
v_gene: TRBV11-3
abundance: .
d_gene: .

CDR3aa: CASSTGTSSYNEQFF
CDR3nt: TGTGCCAGCAGTACCGGGACTAGCTCCTACAATGAGCAGTTCTTC
len: 15
j_gene: TRBJ2-1
v_gene: TRBV27
abundance: .
d_gene: TRBD2

CDR3aa: CASSAGASGGVTSTDTQYF
CDR3nt: TGCGCCAGCAGCGCGGGGGCTAGCGGGGGAGTCACTAGCACAGATACGCAGTATTTT
len: 19
j_gene: TRBJ2-3
v_gene: TRBV5-1
abundance: .
d_gene: TRBD2

CDR3aa: CASNVPDTGELFF
CDR3nt: TGTGCCAGCAATGTACCAGACACCGGGGAGCTGTTTTTT
len: 13
j_gene: TRBJ2-2
v_gene: TRBV2
abundance: .
d_gene: .

CDR3aa: CASSLARAGGTNEKLFF
CDR3nt: TGTGCCAGCAGCTTAGCGAGGGCAGGGGGAACTAATGAAAAACTGTTTTTT
len: 17
j_gene: TRBJ1-4
v_gene: TRBV7-8
abundance: .
d_gene: TRBD1

CDR3aa: CASSRLSGDTQYF
CDR3nt: TGCGCCAGCAGCCGGTTGAGCGGAGATACGCAGTATTTT
len: 13
j_gene: TRBJ2-3
v_gene: TRBV5-1
abundance: .
d_gene: .

CDR3aa: CASSSPRRATQYF
CDR3nt: TGTGCCAGCAGTAGCCCGAGGCGAGCGACCCAGTACTTC
len: 13
j_gene: TRBJ2-5
v_gene: TRBV6-5
abundance: .
d_gene: .

CDR3aa: CASSPGLRTGELFF
CDR3nt: TGTGCCAGCAGCCCGGGATTACGGACCGGGGAGCTGTTTTTT
len: 14
j_gene: TRBJ2-2
v_gene: TRBV7-3
abundance: few
d_gene: .

CDR3aa: CASSEGGGQVYGYTF
CDR3nt: TGCGCCAGCAGCGAGGGCGGAGGTCAAGTCTATGGCTACACCTTC
len: 15
j_gene: TRBJ1-2
v_gene: TRBV5-1
abundance: .
d_gene: .

CDR3aa: CSSEEQGAVSF
CDR3nt: TGCAGCTCCGAGGAACAGGGGGCGGTATCCTTC
len: 11
j_gene: TRBJ1-2
v_gene: TRBV29-1
abundance: .
d_gene: TRBD1

CDR3aa: CASSELSRSEAFF
CDR3nt: TGTGCCAGCAGTGAATTATCCAGATCGGAAGCTTTCTTT
len: 13
j_gene: TRBJ1-1
v_gene: TRBV2
abundance: .
d_gene: .

CDR3aa: CASSSTSGYNEQFF
CDR3nt: TGTGCCAGCAGTTCGACTAGCGGATACAATGAGCAGTTCTTC
len: 14
j_gene: TRBJ2-1
v_gene: TRBV6-6
abundance: .
d_gene: TRBD2

CDR3aa: CASSLGQGPDTQYF
CDR3nt: TGTGCCAGCAGTTTAGGACAGGGCCCAGATACGCAGTATTTT
len: 14
j_gene: TRBJ2-3
v_gene: TRBV28
abundance: .
d_gene: TRBD1

CDR3aa: CASSQVGENQPQHF
CDR3nt: TGCGCCAGCAGCCAAGTTGGGGAGAATCAGCCCCAGCATTTT
len: 14
j_gene: TRBJ1-5
v_gene: TRBV4-1
abundance: .
d_gene: .

CDR3aa: CASSAERQGNEQYF
CDR3nt: TGTGCCAGCAGTGCAGAAAGACAGGGAAACGAGCAGTACTTC
len: 14
j_gene: TRBJ2-7
v_gene: TRBV27
abundance: .
d_gene: TRBD1

CDR3aa: CASSPRQGSQETQYF
CDR3nt: TGTGCCAGCAGCCCCCGACAGGGAAGCCAAGAGACCCAGTACTTC
len: 15
j_gene: TRBJ2-5
v_gene: TRBV5-4
abundance: .
d_gene: TRBD1

CDR3aa: CASSYRGRLNNEQFF
CDR3nt: TGTGCCAGCAGTTATAGGGGGCGCCTTAACAATGAGCAGTTCTTC
len: 15
j_gene: TRBJ2-1
v_gene: TRBV6-5
abundance: .
d_gene: TRBD1

CDR3aa: CASTPVGVPGELFF
CDR3nt: TGTGCCAGTACCCCCGTAGGGGTGCCCGGGGAGCTGTTTTTT
len: 14
j_gene: TRBJ2-2
v_gene: TRBV19
abundance: .
d_gene: .

CDR3aa: CASGLRGQGRVNTEAFF
CDR3nt: TGTGCTAGTGGTTTGAGAGGACAGGGGAGGGTGAACACTGAAGCTTTCTTT
len: 17
j_gene: TRBJ1-1
v_gene: TRBV12-5
abundance: .
d_gene: TRBD1

CDR3aa: CASSLGTGTEAFF
CDR3nt: TGTGCCAGCAGCTTAGGGACGGGGACTGAAGCTTTCTTT
len: 13
j_gene: TRBJ1-1
v_gene: TRBV7-9
abundance: .
d_gene: .